Detailed here is one T cell receptor beta chain. What it binds is not known. These data originate in a study of T cell responses to AZD1222 COVID-19 vaccine. The assay was immunoSEQ multiplex PCR, and TCRdb's table has in-frame clones only and misses some. Counted here are tens of thousands of clones, 75% to 95% occurring once; the ten biggest clones make up 4.5%. Findings of the study overall: As reported, nearly half of all spike-specific TCRs target variant regions that are unmutated. Vaccination with two AZD1222 doses was followed by a rise in Spike-specific TCR breadth and depth. Donors in the cohort were predominantly white British and more often female, and clonal diversity was possibly underestimated.

CDR3 length: 14 residues. Trimming took off 1 base at V and 8 bases at J, with 11 bases between the two ends. In germline, CDR1 is MNHNS, CDR2 SASEGT. The sequences come from peripheral blood, collected on day 0 of MenACWY control vaccination. This clonotype originated in an adult in good health. This sequence joins TRBV6-1 and TRBJ1-4, with D perhaps matching TRBD1 (6 bases). CDR3 nucleotides: TGTGCCAGCAGTGAAGACAGGGTCAGGGAAAAACTGTTTTTT. Protein product: CASSEDRVREKLFF.